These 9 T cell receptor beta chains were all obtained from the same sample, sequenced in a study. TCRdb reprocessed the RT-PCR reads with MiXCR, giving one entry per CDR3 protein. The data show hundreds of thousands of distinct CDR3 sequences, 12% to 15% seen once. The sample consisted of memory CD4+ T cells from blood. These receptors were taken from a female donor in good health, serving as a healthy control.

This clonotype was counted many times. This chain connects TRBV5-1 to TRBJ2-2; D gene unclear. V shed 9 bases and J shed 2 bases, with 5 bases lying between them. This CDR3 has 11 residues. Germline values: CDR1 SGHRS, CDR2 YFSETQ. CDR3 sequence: CATLNTGELFF. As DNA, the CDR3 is TGCGCCACCCTAAACACCGGGGAGCTGTTTTTT.

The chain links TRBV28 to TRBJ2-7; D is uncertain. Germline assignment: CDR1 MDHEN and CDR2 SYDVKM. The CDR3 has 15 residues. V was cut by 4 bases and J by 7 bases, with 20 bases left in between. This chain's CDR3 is CASSSTTKFLGEQYF. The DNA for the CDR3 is TGTGCCAGCAGTTCTACAACCAAGTTCCTTGGGGAGCAGTACTTC.

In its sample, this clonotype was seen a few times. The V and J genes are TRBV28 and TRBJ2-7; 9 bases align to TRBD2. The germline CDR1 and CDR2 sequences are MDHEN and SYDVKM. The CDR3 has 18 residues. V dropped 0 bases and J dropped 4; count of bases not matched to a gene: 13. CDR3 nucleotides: TGTGCCAGCAGTTTATGGGGCTTGTCGACTAGCGGACGTTACGAGCAGTACTTC. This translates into CASSLWGLSTSGRYEQYF. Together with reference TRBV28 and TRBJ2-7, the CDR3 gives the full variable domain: DVKVTQSSRYLVKRTGEKVFLECVQDMDHENMFWYRQDPGLGLRLIYFSYDVKMKEKGDIPEGYSVSREKKERFSLILESASTNQTSMYLCASSLWGLSTSGRYEQYFGPGTRLTVT.

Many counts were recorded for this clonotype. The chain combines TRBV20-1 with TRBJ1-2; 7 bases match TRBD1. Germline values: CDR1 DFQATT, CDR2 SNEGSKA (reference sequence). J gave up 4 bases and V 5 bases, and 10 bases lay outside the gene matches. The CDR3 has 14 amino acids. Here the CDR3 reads CSAQPLDRIYGYTF. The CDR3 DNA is TGCAGTGCTCAACCCTTGGACAGGATCTATGGCTACACCTTC.

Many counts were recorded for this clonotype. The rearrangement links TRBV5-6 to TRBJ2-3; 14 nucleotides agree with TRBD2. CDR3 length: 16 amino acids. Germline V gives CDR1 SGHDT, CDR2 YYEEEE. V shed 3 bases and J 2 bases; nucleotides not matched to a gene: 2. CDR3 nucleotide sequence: TGTGCCAGCAGCTCGGGACTAGCGGGAGACACAGATACGCAGTATTTT. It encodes CASSSGLAGDTDTQYF.

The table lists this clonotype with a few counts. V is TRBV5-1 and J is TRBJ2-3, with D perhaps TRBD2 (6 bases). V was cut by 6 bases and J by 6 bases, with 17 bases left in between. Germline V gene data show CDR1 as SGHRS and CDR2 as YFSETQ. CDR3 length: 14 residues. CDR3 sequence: CASTNSGSGDTQYF. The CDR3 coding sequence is TGCGCCAGCACCAATAGCGGTTCCGGGGATACGCAGTATTTT.

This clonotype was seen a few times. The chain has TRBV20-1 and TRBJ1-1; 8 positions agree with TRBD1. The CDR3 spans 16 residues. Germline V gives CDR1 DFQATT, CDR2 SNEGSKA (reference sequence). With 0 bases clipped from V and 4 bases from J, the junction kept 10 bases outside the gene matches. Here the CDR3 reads CSARDERQGAFTEAFF. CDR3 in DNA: TGCAGTGCTAGAGATGAGAGGCAGGGGGCGTTCACTGAAGCTTTCTTT.

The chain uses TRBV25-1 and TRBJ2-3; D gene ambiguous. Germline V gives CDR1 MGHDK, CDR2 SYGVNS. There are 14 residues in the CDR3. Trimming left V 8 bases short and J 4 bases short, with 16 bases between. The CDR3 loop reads CASQKGGDADTQYF. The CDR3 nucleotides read TGTGCCAGCCAAAAGGGTGGAGACGCAGATACGCAGTATTTT.

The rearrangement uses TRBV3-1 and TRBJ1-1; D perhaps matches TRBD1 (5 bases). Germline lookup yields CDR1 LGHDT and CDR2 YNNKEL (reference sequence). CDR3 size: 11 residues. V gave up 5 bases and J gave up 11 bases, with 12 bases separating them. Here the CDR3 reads CASSGRDVAFF. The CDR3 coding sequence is TGTGCCAGCAGCGGCAGGGATGTGGCTTTCTTT.